What follows are 29 T cell receptor beta chains derived from one specimen sequenced in a study of cytomegalovirus exposure and HLA in healthy donors. The PCR ran on 60 Vbeta and 13 Jbeta primers. The table came from immunoSEQ multiplex PCR; TCRdb's copy has only in-frame clones and leaves some out. The repertoire includes around 140,000 clones, around four fifths of them detected once, and 1.5% to 1.9% sits in the top ten. Sequenced input: PBMCs. The source of these receptors is a man aged 35-49 years in good health and CMV-seronegative.

This clone was recorded only once. This chain links TRBV5-4 with TRBJ2-7; 7 positions agree with TRBD2. Unmatched junction bases numbered 12, after V lost 4 bases and J lost 5 bases. Germline values: CDR1 SGHNT, CDR2 YYREEE (reference sequence). The CDR3 extends over 15 amino acids. DNA for the CDR3: TGTGCCAGCAGCACACGCGCCTCCGGGGGGAACGAGCAGTACTTC. Translation: CASSTRASGGNEQYF.

CDR3 coding DNA: TGTGCCAGCAGTTACTCGCGTCTAGCGGATTACAATGAGCAGTTCTTC. Translating gives CASSYSRLADYNEQFF. The chain combines TRBV6-5 with TRBJ2-1, with 7 bases identical to TRBD2. CDR3 length: 16 residues. Germline trimming cut 0 bases from V and 4 bases from J; bases unmatched to any gene: 6. Germline assignment: CDR1 MNHEY and CDR2 SVGAGI.

The V and J genes are TRBV30 and TRBJ2-2; maybe TRBD2 (5 bases). This CDR3 has 13 residues. Germline CDR1 is GTSNPN and CDR2 is SVGIG (reference sequence). Trimming cost V 5 bases and J 6 bases, with 13 bases left between them. DNA of the CDR3: TGTGCCTGGTCAGGCGGGTTCTCCGGGGAGCTGTTTTTT. This gives the protein CAWSGGFSGELFF.

As regards this clone: A junction end diverges from the germline sequence, so it may reflect a read error. The V gene is TRBV7-7, the J gene TRBJ2-1; TRBD2 agrees at 10 bases. The CDR3 spans 15 residues. Germline CDR1 and CDR2: SSHAT and FNYEAQ (reference sequence). This CDR3 reads CASSFSSGSLNEQFF. CDR3 nucleotide sequence: TGTGCTAGCAGCTTCTCTAGCGGGAGCCTCAATGAGCAGTTCTTC.

J is TRBJ2-6 and V is TRBV27; 8 positions agree with TRBD1. Trimming at V came to 6 bases and at J to 2 bases, leaving 6 bases not matched to a gene. The CDR3 length is 16 residues. Germline lookup yields CDR1 MNHEY and CDR2 SMNVEV (reference sequence). The CDR3 is CASSYLTGAGANVLTF. CDR3 bases: TGTGCCAGCAGCTACCTGACAGGGGCTGGGGCCAACGTCCTGACTTTC.

The V call is TRBV19, the J call TRBJ2-3, with a weak D call TRBD1 (6 bases). CDR1 is LNHDA and CDR2 is SQIVND in the germline V gene (reference sequence). The CDR3 has 13 residues. V was cut by 9 bases and J by 5 bases, with 15 bases left in between. The CDR3 DNA reads TGTGCCAGGACTCGCAGGGGTGGAGATACGCAGTATTTT. Translated, it gives CARTRRGGDTQYF.

CDR3 in DNA: TGTGCCAGCAGCCAAGGCATCGAGCGGGGCTACGAGCAGTACTTC. It translates to CASSQGIERGYEQYF. The chain couples TRBV7-2 to TRBJ2-7, with TRBD2 matching over 7 bases. The CDR3 is 15 residues long. The V and J ends lost 5 bases and 3 bases, in that order; junction bases with no gene match: 10. Germline V gene data show CDR1 as SGHTA and CDR2 as FQGNSA.

The rearrangement uses TRBV7-9 and TRBJ2-1; 11 bases are a match to TRBD2. The length of the CDR3 is 17 residues. Germline loops: CDR1 SEHNR, CDR2 FQNEAQ (reference sequence). V lost 4 bases and J lost 4; bases outside the gene matches: 9. The CDR3 region is CASSSKTSGTGYNEQFF. The CDR3 coding sequence is TGTGCCAGCAGCTCCAAGACTAGCGGGACAGGATACAATGAGCAGTTCTTC.

This clone was found a few times. This chain joins TRBV9 and TRBJ2-3; TRBD2 matches 7 bases. The germline V gene encodes CDR1 SGDLS and CDR2 YYNGEE. This CDR3 is 15 amino acids long. Trimming removed 0 bases from V and 3 bases from J; junction bases left unmatched: 4. The CDR3 DNA follows: TGTGCCAGCAGCGTAGTGGCGGGAGTTACAGATACGCAGTATTTT. This gives the protein CASSVVAGVTDTQYF. Combining the CDR3 with reference TRBV9 and TRBJ2-3 gives the whole variable domain DSGVTQTPKHLITATGQRVTLRCSPRSGDLSVYWYQQSLDQGLQFLIQYYNGEERAKGNILERFSAQQFPDLHSELNLSSLELGDSALYFCASSVVAGVTDTQYFGPGTRLTVL.

This clone has a handful of counts. The chain has TRBV7-2 and TRBJ1-4; 9 nucleotides align to TRBD1. Germline V gene sequence: CDR1 SGHTA, CDR2 FQGNSA. Unmatched junction bases numbered 9, after V lost 1 base and J lost 6 bases. The CDR3 has 17 residues. CDR3 in amino acids: CASSLGADRGSYEKLFF. The CDR3 DNA sequence: TGTGCCAGCAGCTTAGGGGCCGACAGGGGGAGTTATGAAAAACTGTTTTTT.

The chain uses TRBV5-4 and TRBJ1-1; 7 positions agree with TRBD1. The germline V gene has CDR1 SGHNT and CDR2 YYREEE (reference sequence). The CDR3 consists of 12 residues. The V gene end was trimmed by 2 bases and the J gene end by 7 bases; junction bases not matched to a gene: 2. Written as DNA, the CDR3 is TGTGCCAGCAGCTTAGGGGACAGTGAAGCTTTCTTT. Translation gives CASSLGDSEAFF.

V and J are TRBV5-8 and TRBJ2-5; 13 bases align to TRBD2. CDR3 length: 17 amino acids. Germline lookup yields CDR1 SGHTS and CDR2 YDEGEE. Germline trimming cut 4 bases from V and 4 bases from J; bases unmatched to any gene: 10. The CDR3 protein is CASSPGGLAGVLETQYF. The CDR3 region has the DNA TGTGCCAGCAGCCCCGGTGGACTAGCGGGAGTTCTAGAGACCCAGTACTTC.

On this clone: One end of the junction does not line up with germline, which may come from a read error. The rearrangement uses TRBV7-9 and TRBJ2-7; D uncertain. The germline CDR1 and CDR2 sequences are SEHNR and FQNEAQ (reference sequence). This CDR3 has 13 residues. DNA for the CDR3: TGTTCCAGCAGCTTAGTACCATCTATCGGGCAGTACTTC. Amino acids: CSSSLVPSIGQYF.

The rearrangement joins TRBV7-2 to TRBJ1-5; no clear D. V was clipped by 2 bases and J by 4 bases, with 12 bases between them. This CDR3 region has 15 residues. CDR1 SGHTA and CDR2 FQGNSA come from the germline V gene. In DNA form, the CDR3 reads TGTGCCAGCAGCTTATTTGTGTACTCGAATCAGCCCCAGCATTTT. It translates to CASSLFVYSNQPQHF. Looking up the rest from reference TRBV7-2 and TRBJ1-5 gives the full variable domain: GAGVSQSPSNKVTEKGKDVELRCDPISGHTALYWYRQSLGQGLEFLIYFQGNSAPDKSGLPSDRFSAERTGGSVSTLTIQRTQQEDSAVYLCASSLFVYSNQPQHFGDGTRLSIL.

J is TRBJ2-5 and V is TRBV28, with D maybe TRBD1 (5 bases). The CDR3 spans 16 residues. Germline V gene data show CDR1 as MDHEN and CDR2 as SYDVKM. The V gene lost 8 bases and the J gene lost 5 bases, with 24 bases spanning the gap. In DNA form, the CDR3 reads TGTGCCAGCCTTGCGGATGGTCAGGGCTATCGGGAGACCCAGTACTTC. Translation: CASLADGQGYRETQYF.

In this sample, this clone turned up once. J is TRBJ1-1 and V is TRBV28; D remains ambiguous. The CDR3 has 15 amino acids. Per the germline V gene, CDR1 is MDHEN and CDR2 is SYDVKM. Trimming removed 4 bases from V and 1 base from J, with 13 bases in between. CDR3 DNA sequence: TGTGCCAGCAGTTCCCGACAACAAGAGAACACTGAAGCTTTCTTT. Translated: CASSSRQQENTEAFF. Drawing the rest from reference TRBV28 and TRBJ1-1, the complete variable domain is DVKVTQSSRYLVKRTGEKVFLECVQDMDHENMFWYRQDPGLGLRLIYFSYDVKMKEKGDIPEGYSVSREKKERFSLILESASTNQTSMYLCASSSRQQENTEAFFGQGTRLTVV.

This clone turned up a few times. This chain joins TRBV27 and TRBJ1-1; TRBD1 agrees at 9 bases. Unmatched junction bases numbered 4, after V lost 5 bases and J lost 0 bases. The CDR3 extends over 15 amino acids. Looked up from germline, CDR1 is MNHEY and CDR2 is SMNVEV (reference sequence). CDR3 residues: CASSTWTGVNTEAFF. Here the CDR3 DNA reads TGTGCCAGCAGTACCTGGACAGGGGTGAACACTGAAGCTTTCTTT.

V and J are TRBV29-1 and TRBJ2-7; 11 nucleotides agree with TRBD2. The CDR3 has 14 amino acids. Germline V lookup: CDR1 SQVTM, CDR2 ANQGSEA. After removal of 6 bases from V and 0 bases from J, the junction contained 4 bases not matched to a gene. The CDR3 region is CSVATSGISYEQYF. CDR3 coding DNA: TGCAGCGTCGCGACTAGCGGGATCTCCTACGAGCAGTACTTC.

This chain connects TRBV2 to TRBJ2-5; 8 positions match TRBD2. CDR1 SNHLY and CDR2 FYNNEI come from the germline V gene. The CDR3 length is 14 residues. Unmatched junction bases numbered 5, after V lost 3 bases and J lost 5 bases. As DNA, the CDR3 is TGTGCCAGCAGTGATTACGGGGGGGCCGAGACCCAGTACTTC. Translation: CASSDYGGAETQYF.

The table lists this clone with a few counts. The chain carries TRBV4-3 and TRBJ2-2, with 8 bases lining up with TRBD1. The CDR3 extends over 17 amino acids. Per the germline V gene, CDR1 is LGHNA and CDR2 is YSLEER. The V segment lost 4 bases and the J segment 5 bases; nucleotides outside the gene matches: 12. The CDR3 DNA sequence: TGCGCCAGCAGCCTACCAACTCAGGGGGCGCGGACCGGGGAGCTGTTTTTT. This sequence encodes CASSLPTQGARTGELFF.

This chain links TRBV6-4 with TRBJ2-1, with TRBD2 as a possible D gene (5 bases). The CDR3 is 16 residues long. CDR1 MRHNA and CDR2 SNTAGT come from the germline V gene. Trimming took off 6 bases at V and 0 bases at J, with 15 bases between the two ends. DNA of the CDR3: TGTGCCAGCAGCTCCCGGGGTCCTAGCTCCTACAATGAGCAGTTCTTC. This encodes CASSSRGPSSYNEQFF.

V is TRBV19 and J is TRBJ2-1; 13 positions agree with TRBD2. The germline CDR1 and CDR2 sequences are LNHDA and SQIVND (reference sequence). This CDR3 is 14 amino acids long. The ends lost 11 bases at V and 5 bases at J; junction bases unmatched: 6. CDR3 region: CACRTSGSDNEQFF. The DNA of the CDR3 is TGTGCCTGCCGGACTAGCGGGAGTGACAATGAGCAGTTCTTC.

In nucleotides, the CDR3 is TGCGCCAGCAGCTTGGGACACGCAGTCAACACTGAAGCTTTCTTT. The encoded protein is CASSLGHAVNTEAFF. The chain uses TRBV5-1 and TRBJ1-1; D gene ambiguous. Trimming left V 0 bases short and J 2 bases short, with 11 bases between. This CDR3 spans 15 amino acids. Germline CDR1 SGHRS, CDR2 YFSETQ. Variable domain in full (rest from reference TRBV5-1 and TRBJ1-1): KAGVTQTPRYLIKTRGQQVTLSCSPISGHRSVSWYQQTPGQGLQFLFEYFSETQRNKGNFPGRFSGRQFSNSRSEMNVSTLELGDSALYLCASSLGHAVNTEAFFGQGTRLTVV.

The table lists this clone with a few counts. This chain joins TRBV19 and TRBJ2-1, with a weak D call TRBD1 (6 bases). Trimming took off 10 bases at V and 4 bases at J, with 20 bases between the two ends. This CDR3 has 15 amino acids. Germline V CDR1 and CDR2: LNHDA, SQIVND (reference sequence). In DNA, the CDR3 is TGTGCCACACGACAGGTCGATTACGTTTACAATGAGCAGTTCTTC. Translating it yields CATRQVDYVYNEQFF.

The chain links TRBV9 to TRBJ2-1; D may be TRBD2 (6 bases). Germline V gives CDR1 SGDLS, CDR2 YYNGEE. This CDR3 spans 16 amino acids. The germline V and J ends were trimmed by 3 bases and 1 base, with 14 bases remaining between them. The DNA for the CDR3 is TGTGCCAGCAGCGCGGAGAACGGAGGGTCCTACAATGAGCAGTTCTTC. Protein sequence: CASSAENGGSYNEQFF.

The rearrangement joins TRBV6-6 to TRBJ1-5; 8 nucleotides line up with TRBD1. The length of the CDR3 is 15 residues. The germline V gene encodes CDR1 MNHNY and CDR2 SVGAGI (reference sequence). The ends lost 5 bases at V and 4 bases at J; junction bases unmatched: 7. CDR3 loop: CASSPWTGRNQPQHF. The CDR3 DNA reads TGTGCCAGCAGTCCCTGGACAGGGCGGAATCAGCCCCAGCATTTT.

V gene TRBV28 combines with J gene TRBJ1-1, with TRBD1 matching over 9 bases. This CDR3 contains 15 residues. The germline CDR1 and CDR2 sequences are MDHEN and SYDVKM. V was pared by 5 bases and J by 1 base, with 5 bases of the junction left unmatched. The CDR3 DNA reads as TGTGCCAGCAGTAGGGGACAGGGCTGGAACACTGAAGCTTTCTTT. Translating it yields CASSRGQGWNTEAFF.

This chain joins TRBV7-3 and TRBJ2-2; TRBD1 agrees at 11 bases. The CDR3 covers 18 residues. V dropped 2 bases and J dropped 5; count of bases not matched to a gene: 10. Germline CDR1 SGHTA, CDR2 FQGTGA. The CDR3 here is CASSLGVRTGGITGELFF. The DNA for the CDR3 is TGTGCCAGCAGCTTAGGTGTTCGGACAGGGGGCATTACCGGGGAGCTGTTTTTT.

The V gene is TRBV10-3, the J gene TRBJ2-7, with D tentatively TRBD1 (5 bases). The CDR3 runs 13 residues. Trimming pared 2 bases from V and 2 bases from J, leaving 7 bases between. The germline CDR1 and CDR2 sequences are ENHRY and SYGVKD. CDR3 in amino acids: CAISEKDTYEQYF. CDR3 sequence (DNA): TGTGCCATCAGTGAGAAGGACACCTACGAGCAGTACTTC.